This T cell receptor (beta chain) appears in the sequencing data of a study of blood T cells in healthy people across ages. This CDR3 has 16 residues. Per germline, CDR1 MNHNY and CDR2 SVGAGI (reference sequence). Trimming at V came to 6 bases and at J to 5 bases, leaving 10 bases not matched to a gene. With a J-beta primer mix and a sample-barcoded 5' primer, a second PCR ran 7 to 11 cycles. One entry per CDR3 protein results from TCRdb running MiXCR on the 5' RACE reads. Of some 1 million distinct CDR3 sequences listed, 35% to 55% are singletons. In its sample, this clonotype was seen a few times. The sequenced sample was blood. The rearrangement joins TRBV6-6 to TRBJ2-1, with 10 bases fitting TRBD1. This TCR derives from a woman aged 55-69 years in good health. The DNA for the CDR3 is TGTGCCAGCAGACTCCCCTCCGGGACAGGGGACAATGAGCAGTTCTTC. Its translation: CASRLPSGTGDNEQFF.